Below, 13 T cell receptor beta chains from the same sample are listed, as sequenced in a study of cytomegalovirus exposure and HLA in healthy donors. It was with 60 Vbeta and 13 Jbeta primers that the PCR ran. This table comes from immunoSEQ multiplex PCR, and its TCRdb copy is limited to in-frame clones, with some not included. Of around 130,000 clones listed, over 70% are singletons. What was sequenced was PBMCs. The receptors come from a woman aged 35 to 49 in good health and CMV-seropositive.

The V and J genes are TRBV19 and TRBJ2-3, with 8 bases aligning to TRBD2. V shed 3 bases, J shed 5 bases, and the junction held 7 bases outside the gene matches. Per germline, CDR1 LNHDA and CDR2 SQIVND (reference sequence). There are 15 residues in the CDR3. The CDR3 region has the DNA TGTGCCAGTAGTATCCCCGGGGGGGGACGAGATACGCAGTATTTT. Protein product: CASSIPGGGRDTQYF.

V usage is TRBV5-4 and J usage is TRBJ2-2; D might be TRBD1 (6 bases). V was pared by 4 bases and J by 9 bases, with 25 bases between. The length of the CDR3 is 17 residues. From germline, CDR1 is SGHNT and CDR2 YYREEE (reference sequence). DNA of the CDR3: TGTGCCAGCAGCCGAATTGACAGGACTCCTGGGAACAGGGAGCTGTTTTTT. It is translated as CASSRIDRTPGNRELFF.

V usage is TRBV7-6 and J usage is TRBJ2-7, with 10 bases matching TRBD1. This CDR3 comprises 16 residues. Germline V gives CDR1 SGHVS, CDR2 FNYEAQ. V was pared by 5 bases and J by 5 bases, with 12 bases of the junction left unmatched. The DNA of the CDR3 is TGTGCCAGCAGCGCAAGATCCGGGACAGGGGTGAACGAGCAGTACTTC. It specifies CASSARSGTGVNEQYF.

This chain links TRBV28 with TRBJ1-1, with 8 bases fitting TRBD1. The germline CDR1 and CDR2 sequences are MDHEN and SYDVKM. The CDR3 runs to 12 residues. V dropped 5 bases and J dropped 6; count of bases not matched to a gene: 2. The CDR3 protein is CASSPDRAEAFF. CDR3 DNA sequence: TGTGCCAGCAGTCCGGACAGGGCTGAAGCTTTCTTT.

This chain links TRBV9 with TRBJ2-1, with TRBD1 matching over 12 bases. Trimming removed 0 bases from V and 4 bases from J; junction bases left unmatched: 5. The germline gives CDR1 SGDLS, CDR2 YYNGEE. The CDR3 runs to 17 residues. This CDR3 reads CASSVEGQGALYNEQFF. CDR3 in DNA: TGTGCCAGCAGCGTAGAGGGACAGGGGGCCCTTTACAATGAGCAGTTCTTC.

This clone was detected only a few times. The rearrangement uses TRBV29-1 and TRBJ1-4, with D possibly TRBD1 on 6 matching bases. The germline V and J ends were trimmed by 0 bases and 5 bases, with 16 bases remaining between them. The CDR3 consists of 16 residues. In germline, CDR1 is SQVTM, CDR2 ANQGSEA. The CDR3 bases are TGCAGCGTTGAAGATCCCCGAACAGGGTCCAATGAAAAACTGTTTTTT. This gives the protein CSVEDPRTGSNEKLFF.

The J gene is TRBJ1-1, the V gene TRBV6-1; no definite D call. Germline V gene data show CDR1 as MNHNS and CDR2 as SASEGT. This CDR3 contains 13 residues. The ends were cut back, 5 bases at V and 4 bases at J, with 11 bases in the middle. The CDR3, as DNA: TGTGCCAGCAGTACACGCGGAACCACTGAAGCTTTCTTT. This codes for CASSTRGTTEAFF.

CDR3 amino acids: CAWSVTGNEQFF. The CDR3 nucleotides are TGTGCCTGGAGTGTAACGGGTAATGAGCAGTTCTTC. The rearrangement uses TRBV30 and TRBJ2-1; D gene ambiguous. The V end lost 0 bases, the J end lost 7 bases, and 7 bases lay between the germline ends. Germline V gene data show CDR1 as GTSNPN and CDR2 as SVGIG (reference sequence). There are 12 residues in the CDR3. Drawing the rest from reference TRBV30 and TRBJ2-1, the complete variable domain is SQTIHQWPATLVQPVGSPLSLECTVEGTSNPNLYWYRQAAGRGLQLLFYSVGIGQISSEVPQNLSASRPQDRQFILSSKKLLLSDSGFYLCAWSVTGNEQFFGPGTRLTVL.

This chain joins TRBV6-6 and TRBJ2-7, with TRBD2 identical over 11 bases. Trimming took 2 bases from V and 1 from J; bases not matched to a gene: 4. The CDR3 extends over 16 amino acids. Germline CDR1 MNHNY, CDR2 SVGAGI (reference sequence). The CDR3 protein is CASSYSGTSGSYEQYF. CDR3 bases: TGTGCCAGCAGTTACAGCGGGACTAGCGGTTCCTACGAGCAGTACTTC.

The J gene is TRBJ2-3, the V gene TRBV6-1; TRBD1 is a possible D gene (5 bases). Trimming shortened V by 7 bases and J by 3 bases, and 8 bases separated the two germline ends. Germline CDR1 MNHNS, CDR2 SASEGT. This CDR3 has 12 residues. This CDR3 is CASNDRTDTQYF. The CDR3 DNA reads as TGTGCCAGCAACGACAGAACAGATACGCAGTATTTT.

The J gene is TRBJ1-6, the V gene TRBV5-5; D remains unclear. CDR3 length equals 14 residues. Germline CDR1 and CDR2: SGHKS and YYEKEE (reference sequence). V lost 6 bases to trimming and J lost 7 bases, with 14 bases between them. CDR3 bases: TGTGCCAGCACTCTCACCCGAGGGAATTCACCCCTCCACTTT. This translates into CASTLTRGNSPLHF.

The chain recombines TRBV2 with TRBJ2-3, with no clear D. From germline, CDR1 is SNHLY and CDR2 FYNNEI. The V gene lost 7 bases and the J gene lost 2 bases, with 13 bases spanning the gap. The CDR3 totals 14 residues. The CDR3 DNA follows: TGTGCCAGCATCGCCGAAACTTACACAGATACGCAGTATTTT. Protein product: CASIAETYTDTQYF.

The CDR3 region is CAWSTSPRIEQYF. CDR3 DNA sequence: TGTGCCTGGAGTACCAGCCCTAGGATCGAGCAGTACTTC. The V call is TRBV30, the J call TRBJ2-7; no clear D. Germline V gene data show CDR1 as GTSNPN and CDR2 as SVGIG (reference sequence). V lost 2 bases and J lost 6, with 14 bases in between. This CDR3 comprises 13 residues.